The 5 T cell receptor beta chains listed next were all sequenced from one sample in a study of T cell changes during pregnancy in multiple sclerosis. The repertoire was sequenced with immunoSEQ multiplex PCR; TCRdb's copy has only in-frame clones and lacks some. The table records some 80,000 clones, around 90% of them present only once. The sequencing here drew on peripheral blood, taken in the first trimester of pregnancy. Receptors were obtained from a female donor in good health, enrolled as a control in a pregnancy study.

The rearrangement joins TRBV6-6 to TRBJ2-7; 8 bases are shared with TRBD1. The germline V gene encodes CDR1 MNHNY and CDR2 SVGAGI (reference sequence). The CDR3 loop spans 14 amino acids. V dropped 5 bases and J dropped 5; count of bases not matched to a gene: 8. The CDR3 bases are TGTGCCAGCAGTGACCGGACAGGGCTCCACGAGCAGTACTTC. Encoded protein: CASSDRTGLHEQYF.

This chain joins TRBV4-1 and TRBJ1-1; 9 nucleotides agree with TRBD1. From germline, CDR1 is MGHRA and CDR2 YSYEKL. CDR3 size: 15 residues. V was pared by 6 bases and J by 1 base, with 6 bases of the junction left unmatched. The CDR3 reads CASRQNRGQNTEAFF. CDR3 coding DNA: TGCGCCAGCAGACAAAACAGGGGGCAGAACACTGAAGCTTTCTTT.

The CDR3 nucleotides are TGTGCCAGCAGTTTGACAGGAGACTCTGGAAACACCATATATTTT. Translating it yields CASSLTGDSGNTIYF. The chain couples TRBV7-9 to TRBJ1-3; a weak D match, TRBD1 (6 bases). Trimming stripped 6 bases from V and 0 bases from J, with 12 bases between. This CDR3 comprises 15 residues. CDR1 and CDR2 from the germline V gene are SEHNR and FQNEAQ (reference sequence). Full variable domain (missing parts from reference TRBV7-9 and TRBJ1-3): DTGVSQNPRHKITKRGQNVTFRCDPISEHNRLYWYRQTLGQGPEFLTYFQNEAQLEKSRLLSDRFSAERPKGSFSTLEIQRTEQGDSAMYLCASSLTGDSGNTIYFGEGSWLTVV.

The V call is TRBV27, the J call TRBJ2-6; 7 bases align to TRBD1. After removal of 4 bases from V and 0 bases from J, the junction contained 6 bases not matched to a gene. Looked up from germline, CDR1 is MNHEY and CDR2 is SMNVEV (reference sequence). The CDR3 consists of 17 residues. CDR3 sequence reads: CASSSGQASSGANVLTF. In DNA form, the CDR3 reads TGTGCCAGCAGTTCAGGACAGGCCAGCTCTGGGGCCAACGTCCTGACTTTC.

This rearrangement joins TRBV5-4 to TRBJ2-7; TRBD2 aligns across 9 bases. CDR3 length: 16 amino acids. Looked up from germline, CDR1 is SGHNT and CDR2 is YYREEE (reference sequence). The junction had 6 bases not matched to a gene; V was cut back by 0 bases and J by 2 bases. This CDR3 reads CASSLGTAGGAYEQYF. CDR3 nucleotide sequence: TGTGCCAGCAGCTTGGGTACGGCGGGAGGGGCCTACGAGCAGTACTTC.